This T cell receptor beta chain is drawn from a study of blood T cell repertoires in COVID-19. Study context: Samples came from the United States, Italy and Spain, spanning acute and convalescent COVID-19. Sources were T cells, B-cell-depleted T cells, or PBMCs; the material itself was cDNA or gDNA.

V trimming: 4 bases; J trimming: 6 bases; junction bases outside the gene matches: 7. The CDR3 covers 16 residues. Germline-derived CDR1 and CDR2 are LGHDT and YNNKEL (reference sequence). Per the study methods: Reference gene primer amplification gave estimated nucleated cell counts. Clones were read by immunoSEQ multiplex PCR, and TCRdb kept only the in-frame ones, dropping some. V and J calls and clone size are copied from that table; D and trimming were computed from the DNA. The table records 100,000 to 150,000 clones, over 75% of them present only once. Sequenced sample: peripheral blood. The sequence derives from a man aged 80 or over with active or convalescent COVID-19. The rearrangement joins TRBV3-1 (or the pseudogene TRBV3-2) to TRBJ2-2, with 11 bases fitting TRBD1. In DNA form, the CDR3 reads TGTGCCAGCAGCCTCGCGGACAGGGGGCCGGCCGGGGAGCTGTTTTTT. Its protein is CASSLADRGPAGELFF.